This T cell receptor beta chain was sequenced during a study of T cell responses to AZD1222 COVID-19 vaccine. The method was immunoSEQ multiplex PCR; TCRdb's version includes in-frame clones alone and lacks a portion of them. Of about 60,000 clones listed, roughly 84% are singletons. Germline V gene lookup returns CDR1 MNHNS and CDR2 SASEGT. V gave up 2 bases and J gave up 0 bases, with 16 bases separating them. This CDR3 is built from 17 residues. The chain employs TRBV6-1 and TRBJ1-2; a possible D gene is TRBD1 (5 bases). The sequenced sample was peripheral blood, obtained on day 0 of AZD1222 vaccination. The sequence came from an adult in good health. Here the CDR3 reads CASSEPWTRYPNYGYTF. The CDR3 DNA is TGTGCCAGCAGTGAACCGTGGACAAGGTACCCTAACTATGGCTACACCTTC.